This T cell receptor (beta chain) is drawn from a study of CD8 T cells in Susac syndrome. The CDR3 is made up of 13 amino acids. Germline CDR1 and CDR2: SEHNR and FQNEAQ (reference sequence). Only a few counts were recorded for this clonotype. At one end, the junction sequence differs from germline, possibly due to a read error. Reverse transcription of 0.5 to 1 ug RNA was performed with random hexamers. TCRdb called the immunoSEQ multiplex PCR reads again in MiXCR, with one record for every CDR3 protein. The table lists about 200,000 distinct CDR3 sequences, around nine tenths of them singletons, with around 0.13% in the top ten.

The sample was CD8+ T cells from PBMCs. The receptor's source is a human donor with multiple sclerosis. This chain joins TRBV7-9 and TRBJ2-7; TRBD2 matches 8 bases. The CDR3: CASSLAGSYEQYF. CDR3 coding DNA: TGTGCCAGCAGTTTAGCGGGATCCTACGAGCAGTACTTC.